These 20 T cell receptor beta chains came from one sample sequenced in a study of T cells in Graves' hyperthyroidism and ophthalmopathy. TCR beta CDR3 region amplification was performed from RNA transcripts. The HTBI primer set was used in a first-round RT-PCR of the TCR CDR3. One entry per CDR3 protein, called by TCRdb with MiXCR from the multiplex PCR reads. Seen here are over 700,000 distinct CDR3 sequences, under 20% observed once, and the top ten hold around 17%. Input material: blood. These receptors were taken from a woman aged 45-60 years with Graves' hyperthyroidism that later progressed to Graves' ophthalmopathy.

J is TRBJ2-5 and V is TRBV20-1; the match to TRBD2 covers 9 bases. The germline V gene has CDR1 DFQATT and CDR2 SNEGSKA (reference sequence). This CDR3 is 17 amino acids long. V was clipped by 4 bases and J by 2 bases; unmatched bases: 14. In nucleotides, the CDR3 is TGCAGTGCTAATTTGGAAACGACTAGCGGATTTCAAGAGACCCAGTACTTC. Translation gives CSANLETTSGFQETQYF.

A few counts support this clonotype. V and J are TRBV11-2 and TRBJ1-6, with 10 nucleotides matching TRBD1. Losses at the gene ends were 5 bases for V and 7 bases for J; bases not matched to a gene: 2. The CDR3 has 14 amino acids. Germline CDR1 SGHAT, CDR2 FQNNGV. The CDR3 here is CASSGGQGNSPLHF. CDR3 in DNA: TGTGCCAGCAGCGGGGGACAGGGGAATTCACCCCTCCACTTT.

This clonotype was counted between two and nine times. This chain links TRBV9 with TRBJ1-4; D not resolved. This CDR3 comprises 15 residues. The V end was cut by 0 bases, the J end by 4 bases, with 10 bases between. Germline values: CDR1 SGDLS, CDR2 YYNGEE. For the CDR3, the DNA is TGTGCCAGCAGCGTAGTGGGTTCAGATAATGAAAAACTGTTTTTT. It yields the protein CASSVVGSDNEKLFF.

V usage is TRBV7-9 and J usage is TRBJ2-4, with D possibly TRBD1 on 6 matching bases. V was shortened by 5 bases and J by 0 bases, with 14 bases between the two germline ends. Germline CDR1 and CDR2: SEHNR and FQNEAQ (reference sequence). The CDR3 extends over 16 amino acids. This CDR3 is CASSGRDTLAKNIQYF. For the CDR3, the DNA is TGTGCCAGCAGCGGCCGGGACACACTAGCCAAAAACATTCAGTACTTC.

The rearrangement uses TRBV7-2 and TRBJ1-5; D unclear. Germline-derived CDR1 and CDR2 are SGHTA and FQGNSA. The CDR3 is 14 residues long. V lost 5 bases and J lost 3, with 11 bases in between. The CDR3 is CASSPVAVNQPQHF. As DNA, the CDR3 is TGTGCCAGCAGCCCTGTGGCGGTCAATCAGCCCCAGCATTTT.

Concerning this clonotype: At one end the junction does not follow the germline gene, possibly because of a read error. The genes are TRBV20-1 and TRBJ2-7; 7 nucleotides align to TRBD1. The germline CDR1 and CDR2 sequences are DFQATT and SNEGSKA (reference sequence). The CDR3 totals 12 residues. The CDR3 reads CSASGGSYEKYF. CDR3 DNA sequence: TGCAGTGCCTCAGGGGGATCCTACGAGAAGTACTTC.

This clonotype was picked up a small number of times. The germline gene is not matched at one end of the junction; a read error may be the cause. The chain recombines TRBV6-1 with TRBJ2-5; possible D gene TRBD2, 6 bases. Germline V gene data show CDR1 as MNHNS and CDR2 as SASEGT. The CDR3 runs 14 residues. Here the CDR3 reads CASSRRRDQETQCF. The DNA of the CDR3 is TGTGCCAGCAGTAGGAGGAGGGACCAAGAGACCCAGTGCTTC.

The V and J genes are TRBV30 and TRBJ2-1; 7 nucleotides line up with TRBD2. Germline CDR1 is GTSNPN and CDR2 is SVGIG (reference sequence). The CDR3 consists of 16 residues. Trimming at V came to 3 bases and at J to 4 bases, leaving 12 bases not matched to a gene. CDR3 protein: CAWRGGDGGSYNEQFF. Here the CDR3 DNA reads TGTGCCTGGAGAGGAGGAGACGGGGGGAGTTACAATGAGCAGTTCTTC.

The chain uses TRBV5-1 and TRBJ2-5; a possible D gene is TRBD1 (6 bases). V was cut by 2 bases and J by 5 bases, with 13 bases left in between. The CDR3 consists of 14 residues. Germline V gene lookup returns CDR1 SGHRS and CDR2 YFSETQ. CDR3 sequence (DNA): TGCGCCAGCAGCTTAGAGGGGGAGTGGGAGACCCAGTACTTC. Protein product: CASSLEGEWETQYF.

The rearrangement uses TRBV14 and TRBJ2-5, with 9 bases aligning to TRBD1. CDR1 and CDR2 (germline): SGHDN, FVKESK. V lost 0 bases and J lost 2; bases outside the gene matches: 13. The CDR3 contains 19 residues. The CDR3 DNA sequence: TGTGCCAGCAGCCAAGATTATCTCGCGACAGGGGGTTGGCAAGAGACCCAGTACTTC. Its protein is CASSQDYLATGGWQETQYF.

This clonotype was seen only a few times. This rearrangement joins TRBV9 to TRBJ2-1; unclear D gene. The CDR3 has 15 amino acids. The germline CDR1 and CDR2 sequences are SGDLS and YYNGEE. The V and J ends lost 4 bases and 6 bases respectively, with 17 bases between them. Written as DNA, the CDR3 is TGTGCCAGCAGCCCCCTCGTGGGATCCGGCAATGAGCAGTTCTTC. Amino acids: CASSPLVGSGNEQFF.

The CDR3 region has the DNA TGTGCCAGCAGTCAGACTAGCATCTATGAGCAGTTCTTC. Its translation: CASSQTSIYEQFF. This chain links TRBV6-2 or TRBV6-3 with TRBJ2-1; 7 bases match TRBD2. The germline V gene encodes CDR1 MNHEY and CDR2 SVGEGT. There are 13 residues in the CDR3. After removal of 5 bases from V and 8 bases from J, the junction contained 6 bases not matched to a gene.

The rearrangement links TRBV11-2 to TRBJ2-5; 8 positions match TRBD2. V was clipped by 3 bases and J by 6 bases; unmatched bases: 15. Germline V gene sequence: CDR1 SGHAT, CDR2 FQNNGV. The CDR3 is made up of 17 amino acids. The CDR3 DNA reads as TGTGCCAGCAGCTTGGTCGGCTCGGCGGGGGGTGGGAAGACCCAGTACTTC. Its translation: CASSLVGSAGGGKTQYF. Combining the CDR3 with reference TRBV11-2 and TRBJ2-5 gives the whole variable domain EAGVAQSPRYKIIEKRQSVAFWCNPISGHATLYWYQQILGQGPKLLIQFQNNGVVDDSQLPKDRFSAERLKGVDSTLKIQPAKLEDSAVYLCASSLVGSAGGGKTQYFGPGTRLLVL.

This clonotype has more than one count but fewer than ten. V gene TRBV3-1 combines with J gene TRBJ1-6; possibly TRBD1 for D (5 bases). Germline CDR1 and CDR2: LGHDT and YNNKEL (reference sequence). The CDR3 totals 18 residues. Trimming left V 0 bases short and J 7 bases short, with 19 bases between. The CDR3 loop is CASSQDFRTTWRNSPLHF. The CDR3 DNA is TGTGCCAGCAGCCAAGATTTTAGGACAACCTGGAGGAATTCACCCCTCCACTTT.

The table lists this clonotype with many counts. The rearrangement uses TRBV11-3 and TRBJ2-1; D possibly corresponds to TRBD1 (5 bases). This CDR3 has 15 residues. Between the trimmed V and J ends, which lost 2 bases and 8 bases, there was a span of 16 bases. Germline V gene data show CDR1 as SGHNT and CDR2 as YENEEA. The CDR3 coding sequence is TGTGCCAGCAGCTTACGCACAGGCCCTTGGGATGAGCAGTTCTTC. This encodes CASSLRTGPWDEQFF.

This clonotype has more than one count but fewer than ten. V is TRBV29-1 and J is TRBJ2-7; 10 bases are shared with TRBD2. V was pared by 7 bases and J by 6 bases, with 9 bases of the junction left unmatched. This CDR3 has 13 residues. CDR1 and CDR2 from the germline V gene are SQVTM and ANQGSEA. CDR3 nucleotides: TGCAGCGCACAACTAGCGGGGACGGTCGAGCAGTACTTC. This codes for CSAQLAGTVEQYF.

The CDR3 DNA reads TGTGCCAGCAGCTTAGATCGGGGAACAGGGAGAGAGCAGTACTTC. Its protein product is CASSLDRGTGREQYF. The rearrangement links TRBV11-2 to TRBJ2-7, with D perhaps TRBD1 (6 bases). Germline values: CDR1 SGHAT, CDR2 FQNNGV. This CDR3 comprises 15 residues. V was clipped by 0 bases and J by 7 bases, with 16 bases between them.

The chain is built from TRBV19 and TRBJ1-4; 9 bases are shared with TRBD1. Unmatched junction bases numbered 6, after V lost 5 bases and J lost 8 bases. The CDR3 length is 14 residues. Germline assignment: CDR1 LNHDA and CDR2 SQIVND (reference sequence). CDR3 loop: CASSVTGGVEKLFF. CDR3 DNA: TGTGCCAGTAGTGTCACAGGGGGCGTAGAAAAACTGTTTTTT.

This clonotype occurred a few times. The gene calls are TRBV19 and TRBJ1-5, with 7 bases lining up with TRBD1. Germline V gene data show CDR1 as LNHDA and CDR2 as SQIVND (reference sequence). The junction had 9 bases not matched to a gene; V was cut back by 4 bases and J by 3 bases. The CDR3 contains 16 residues. The CDR3 DNA reads TGTGCCAGTAGTAAACCGACAGGGCGGTACAATCAGCCCCAGCATTTT. Translation: CASSKPTGRYNQPQHF.

The chain uses TRBV27 and TRBJ1-1; D perhaps matches TRBD1 (5 bases). V lost 0 bases and J lost 5, with 13 bases in between. Per the germline V gene, CDR1 is MNHEY and CDR2 is SMNVEV (reference sequence). The CDR3 length is 15 residues. CDR3 amino acids: CASSLSSGRGTEAFF. In nucleotides, the CDR3 is TGTGCCAGCAGTTTATCCTCAGGTCGGGGGACTGAAGCTTTCTTT.